This entry lists 24 T cell receptor beta chains sequenced from one sample in a study of blood T cell repertoires in COVID-19. This table comes from immunoSEQ multiplex PCR, and its TCRdb copy is limited to in-frame clones, with some not included. The sample has around 700,000 clones, approximately 90% seen once; the top ten hold roughly 0.26%. Sequenced input: peripheral blood. These receptors all come from a woman aged 18-30 years with acute or convalescent COVID-19.

This chain connects TRBV9 to TRBJ2-7; the match to TRBD1 covers 7 bases. The V and J ends lost 1 base and 6 bases, in that order; junction bases with no gene match: 10. CDR1 and CDR2 from the germline V gene are SGDLS and YYNGEE. The length of the CDR3 is 15 residues. The CDR3 nucleotides read TGTGCCAGCAGCGTAACCGACAGGGACCCCCCCGAGCAGTACTTC. It codes for CASSVTDRDPPEQYF.

In its sample, this clone was seen once. The genes are TRBV19 and TRBJ1-4; 9 positions match TRBD1. Germline V lookup: CDR1 LNHDA, CDR2 SQIVND (reference sequence). The ends lost 5 bases at V and 5 bases at J; junction bases unmatched: 9. The length of the CDR3 is 16 residues. The CDR3 nucleotides are TGTGCCAGTAGTTACAGCGGGACAGGGAGGAATGAAAAACTGTTTTTT. Translation gives CASSYSGTGRNEKLFF.

This chain connects TRBV6-5 to TRBJ1-5; D is possibly TRBD1 (6 bases). Trimming stripped 7 bases from V and 15 bases from J, with 19 bases between. CDR1 and CDR2 from the germline V gene are MNHEY and SVGAGI. This CDR3 is 12 amino acids long. CDR3 residues: CASTNTGSAWHF. The CDR3 region has the DNA TGTGCCAGCACTAACACAGGGTCGGCGTGGCATTTT.

The chain combines TRBV11-2 with TRBJ2-1; 11 bases align to TRBD1. There are 17 residues in the CDR3. Per the germline V gene, CDR1 is SGHAT and CDR2 is FQNNGV. The J segment lost 5 bases and the V segment lost 4 bases, leaving 10 bases of the junction unmatched. For the CDR3, the DNA is TGTGCCAGCAGCTCCGTCACCGGGACAGGGGGGCACAATGAGCAGTTCTTC. Amino acid sequence: CASSSVTGTGGHNEQFF.

The CDR3 loop reads CASSLTAGYGNEQFF. The DNA for the CDR3 is TGTGCCAGCAGCTTAACGGCGGGGTACGGGAATGAGCAGTTCTTC. The genes are TRBV7-3 and TRBJ2-1; tentatively, D is TRBD2 (6 bases). CDR1 is SGHTA and CDR2 is FQGTGA in the germline V gene. Trimming took 0 bases from V and 7 from J, leaving 13 bases between them. This CDR3 has 15 amino acids. Full variable domain (rest looked up from reference TRBV7-3 and TRBJ2-1): GAGVSQTPSNKVTEKGKYVELRCDPISGHTALYWYRQSLGQGPEFLIYFQGTGAADDSGLPNDRFFAVRPEGSVSTLKIQRTERGDSAVYLCASSLTAGYGNEQFFGPGTRLTVL.

V gene TRBV11-2 combines with J gene TRBJ1-2, with D perhaps TRBD1 (5 bases). Germline CDR1 reads SGHAT; CDR2 reads FQNNGV. Trimming left V 1 base short and J 6 bases short, with 12 bases between. CDR3 length: 14 amino acids. CDR3 bases: TGTGCCAGCAGCTTAGCGGGGGTTTGGGATGGCTACACCTTC. This gives the protein CASSLAGVWDGYTF.

V gene TRBV5-4 combines with J gene TRBJ1-1; TRBD1 is a possible D gene (5 bases). Trimming took off 0 bases at V and 5 bases at J, with 11 bases between the two ends. The CDR3 is 14 amino acids. Germline CDR1 reads SGHNT; CDR2 reads YYREEE (reference sequence). DNA for the CDR3: TGTGCCAGCAGCTTGGAGGCGGGGCAAACTGAAGCTTTCTTT. Translation gives CASSLEAGQTEAFF.

The CDR3 protein is CASDRGPGQPQHF. The CDR3 coding sequence is TGTGCCAGTGATAGAGGGCCGGGGCAGCCCCAGCATTTT. This chain joins TRBV6-5 and TRBJ1-5; D not resolved. Germline assignment: CDR1 MNHEY and CDR2 SVGAGI. Trimming took 9 bases from V and 7 from J, leaving 16 bases between them. The CDR3 runs 13 residues.

Only one count was recorded for this clone. The genes are TRBV19 and TRBJ1-2; the match to TRBD1 covers 10 bases. V shed 5 bases and J 4 bases; nucleotides not matched to a gene: 7. This CDR3 region has 15 residues. Germline V gene lookup returns CDR1 LNHDA and CDR2 SQIVND (reference sequence). CDR3 nucleotides: TGTGCCAGTAGTCTCTGGGGACAGGGGAGCTATGGCTACACCTTC. This codes for CASSLWGQGSYGYTF.

The chain recombines TRBV30 with TRBJ2-7; 8 bases align to TRBD2. The CDR3 has 14 amino acids. J lost 3 bases, V lost 5 bases, and 9 bases had no gene match. The germline gives CDR1 GTSNPN, CDR2 SVGIG (reference sequence). CDR3 region: CAWGRGGTVYEQYF. In DNA form, the CDR3 reads TGTGCCTGGGGCCGCGGGGGGACCGTCTACGAGCAGTACTTC.

The J gene is TRBJ2-7, the V gene TRBV7-9; 8 bases agree with TRBD1. The V gene's germline CDR1 is SEHNR and CDR2 FQNEAQ (reference sequence). The CDR3 is 17 residues long. V trimming: 4 bases; J trimming: 7 bases; junction bases outside the gene matches: 18. CDR3 in amino acids: CASSSGPLNRGVGEQYF. The DNA of the CDR3 is TGTGCCAGCAGCTCAGGGCCCCTGAACAGGGGGGTTGGAGAGCAGTACTTC. Full variable domain (rest looked up from reference TRBV7-9 and TRBJ2-7): DTGVSQNPRHKITKRGQNVTFRCDPISEHNRLYWYRQTLGQGPEFLTYFQNEAQLEKSRLLSDRFSAERPKGSFSTLEIQRTEQGDSAMYLCASSSGPLNRGVGEQYFGPGTRLTVT.

In this sample, this clone turned up once. The chain recombines TRBV5-6 with TRBJ1-1, with D perhaps TRBD1 (6 bases). CDR3 size: 15 residues. The germline V gene has CDR1 SGHDT and CDR2 YYEEEE. Deletions cut 1 base from V and 1 base from J, with 11 bases between. CDR3 nucleotides: TGTGCCAGCAGCTTGTACAGGGAGGGGAACACTGAAGCTTTCTTT. Translation: CASSLYREGNTEAFF.

V usage is TRBV6-5 and J usage is TRBJ1-1; D not certain. The CDR3 is 13 residues long. With 2 bases removed from V and 0 bases from J, the gap between germline ends came to 4 bases. Germline V CDR1 and CDR2: MNHEY, SVGAGI. The CDR3 sequence is CASSYNMNTEAFF. The CDR3 DNA follows: TGTGCCAGCAGTTACAACATGAACACTGAAGCTTTCTTT.

The chain has TRBV5-1 and TRBJ1-2, with 7 bases lining up with TRBD1. Per germline, CDR1 SGHRS and CDR2 YFSETQ. This CDR3 has 13 amino acids. With 4 bases clipped from V and 6 bases from J, the junction kept 6 bases outside the gene matches. CDR3 nucleotide sequence: TGCGCCAGCAGCCCGGGACAGTTCCATGGCTACACCTTC. The encoded protein is CASSPGQFHGYTF.

This chain connects TRBV24-1 to TRBJ1-2; TRBD1 might be the D (6 bases). The CDR3 loop spans 14 amino acids. Per the germline V gene, CDR1 is KGHDR and CDR2 is SFDVKD. V was clipped by 4 bases and J by 5 bases, with 13 bases between them. CDR3 in DNA: TGTGCCACCAGTGAGACAGGTTACGGGTATGGCTACACCTTC. It encodes CATSETGYGYGYTF.

This chain joins TRBV25-1 and TRBJ1-6; no reliable D call. The CDR3 runs to 16 residues. Trimming shortened V by 6 bases and J by 6 bases, and 18 bases separated the two germline ends. The germline V gene has CDR1 MGHDK and CDR2 SYGVNS. DNA for the CDR3: TGTGCCAGCAGGCCCCGGTCCCGAGGCTCTAATTCACCCCTCCACTTT. Translation: CASRPRSRGSNSPLHF.

This clone came up a few times. The V call is TRBV1, the J call TRBJ2-7; the table's D call TRBD2 went unverified against the DNA. TRBV1 is labeled a pseudogene. The CDR3 totals 17 residues. For the CDR3, the DNA is TGCACCAGCAGCCAAGCGTATGGCGGGGGGAACACCTACGAGCAGTACTTC. Its protein is CTSSQAYGGGNTYEQYF.

This clone was found once. This chain joins TRBV7-9 and TRBJ2-1; unclear D gene. The CDR3 is 15 residues long. Germline CDR1 reads SEHNR; CDR2 reads FQNEAQ (reference sequence). The V end lost 1 base, the J end lost 5 bases, and 12 bases lay between the germline ends. In nucleotides, the CDR3 is TGTGCCAGCAGCTTAGGTCGGGTAGAAAACAATGAGCAGTTCTTC. Its protein product is CASSLGRVENNEQFF.

The rearrangement joins TRBV27 to TRBJ1-6; D gene unclear. Germline V gene sequence: CDR1 MNHEY, CDR2 SMNVEV (reference sequence). Trimming removed 4 bases at V and 15 bases at J, with 16 bases between. The CDR3 totals 13 residues. This CDR3 reads CASSSYNLEGLHF. The CDR3 coding sequence is TGTGCCAGCAGTTCCTACAACCTTGAGGGCCTCCACTTT.

The chain employs TRBV11-1 and TRBJ2-4, with D perhaps TRBD2 (6 bases). V lost 5 bases and J 3 bases, leaving 17 bases between the germline ends. This CDR3 has 16 amino acids. CDR1 and CDR2 from the germline V gene are SGHAT and FQDESV (reference sequence). The CDR3 is CASSAGGRRGKNIQYF. For the CDR3, the DNA is TGTGCCAGCAGCGCGGGTGGGAGGAGAGGCAAAAACATTCAGTACTTC.

The chain uses TRBV19 and TRBJ2-2; 11 nucleotides agree with TRBD1. CDR3 length equals 15 residues. CDR1 LNHDA and CDR2 SQIVND come from the germline V gene (reference sequence). The V gene end was trimmed by 10 bases and the J gene end by 4 bases; junction bases not matched to a gene: 8. CDR3 region: CATLTGTGGTGELFF. The CDR3 DNA follows: TGTGCCACTCTTACCGGGACAGGGGGCACCGGGGAGCTGTTTTTT.

The V and J genes are TRBV14 and TRBJ2-1; 8 nucleotides agree with TRBD2. Germline CDR1 is SGHDN and CDR2 is FVKESK. With V trimmed by 0 bases and J by 2 bases, 3 bases remained unmatched. This CDR3 comprises 16 residues. In DNA form, the CDR3 reads TGTGCCAGCAGCCAAGAGGGGCGGGGGGCCTACAATGAGCAGTTCTTC. Protein sequence: CASSQEGRGAYNEQFF.

This rearrangement joins TRBV19 to TRBJ1-1; possibly TRBD1 for D (5 bases). Germline CDR1 reads LNHDA; CDR2 reads SQIVND (reference sequence). The length of the CDR3 is 10 residues. Trimming shortened V by 11 bases and J by 8 bases, and 12 bases separated the two germline ends. The CDR3 coding sequence is TGTGCCGGGGGGGACCGCGAAGCTTTCTTT. It codes for CAGGDREAFF.

The chain carries TRBV6-2 or TRBV6-3 and TRBJ2-7; tentatively, D is TRBD1 (5 bases). V was shortened by 1 base and J by 4 bases, with 14 bases between the two germline ends. This CDR3 spans 15 amino acids. Looked up from germline, CDR1 is MNHEY and CDR2 is SVGEGT. The CDR3 sequence is CASSYLGTGSYEQYF. In DNA form, the CDR3 reads TGTGCCAGCAGTTACTTAGGTACAGGTTCTTACGAGCAGTACTTC.